This T cell receptor beta chain was sequenced during a study of blood T cell repertoires in COVID-19. Study-level information: The United States, Italy and Spain provided the acute and convalescent COVID-19 samples.

Here immunoSEQ multiplex PCR was the method, and the copy in TCRdb shows in-frame clones only, minus some. Of 130,000 to 150,000 clones in the sample, about 82% are singletons; the top ten hold roughly 3%. Germline V gene lookup returns CDR1 SGHTA and CDR2 FQGNSA. This CDR3 has 15 amino acids. V shed 5 bases and J 3 bases; nucleotides not matched to a gene: 6. The source material was peripheral blood. This TCR came from a woman in her 40s with active or convalescent COVID-19. The genes are TRBV7-2 and TRBJ2-7, with 11 bases fitting TRBD2. The CDR3 region has the DNA TGTGCCAGCAGCCCGTCTAGCGGGAGGAGCTACGAGCAGTACTTC. This sequence encodes CASSPSSGRSYEQYF.